Presented here are 23 T cell receptor beta chains from one specimen sequenced in a study of regulatory T cells in long-lasting Graves disease. The time point was: newly diagnosed GD, antithyroid drugs for less than 3 months. PBMC RNA was the source of the TCR library. With iRepertoire HTBI primers and Arm-PCR of CDR3 regions, TCR beta libraries were built. TCRdb itself ran the multiplex PCR reads through MiXCR, one entry per CDR3 protein. The sample records 350,000 to 450,000 distinct CDR3 sequences, approximately 15% being singletons. This sample was also put to use in a study of T cells in Graves' hyperthyroidism and ophthalmopathy.

The specimen comprised peripheral blood mononuclear cells (PBMCs), sampled at new diagnosis, from a patient treated with antithyroid drugs. The receptors were gathered from a man aged 40-55 years with Graves disease.

For this clonotype: This likely reflects a read error, since a far larger clone is one base away. The CDR3 sequence: CASRSAGEGEAQYF. DNA of the CDR3: TGTGCCAGCAGGTCAGCGGGGGAGGGAGAGGCCCAGTACTTC. V gene TRBV12-3 or TRBV12-4 combines with J gene TRBJ2-4; 8 nucleotides agree with TRBD2. The CDR3 consists of 14 residues. Trimming at V came to 6 bases and at J to 13 bases, leaving 14 bases not matched to a gene.

This clonotype was seen more than once but under ten times. The genes are TRBV7-3 and TRBJ2-2; tentative D call: TRBD2 (7 bases). The CDR3 contains 15 residues. Germline assignment: CDR1 SGHTA and CDR2 FQGTGA. V was pared by 5 bases and J by 6 bases, with 16 bases between. CDR3 nucleotide sequence: TGTGCCAGCAGCCCTTCGGGGGGCGAGGCCGGGGAGCTGTTTTTT. Translation gives CASSPSGGEAGELFF.

The gene calls are TRBV2 and TRBJ1-2; 7 bases match TRBD1. The CDR3 length is 14 residues. Unmatched junction bases numbered 2, after V lost 2 bases and J lost 2 bases. Germline CDR1 and CDR2: SNHLY and FYNNEI. The CDR3 DNA reads as TGTGCCAGCAGTGAACAGGGGGTAAACTATGGCTACACCTTC. Translated: CASSEQGVNYGYTF.

This clonotype has at least ten counts. This chain connects TRBV2 to TRBJ2-1; D is possibly TRBD1 (6 bases). The CDR3 totals 16 residues. The germline CDR1 and CDR2 sequences are SNHLY and FYNNEI. V gave up 6 bases and J gave up 0 bases, with 15 bases separating them. CDR3 coding DNA: TGTGCCAGCAGGACCCTACAGGGCAGCTCCTACAATGAGCAGTTCTTC. Translated: CASRTLQGSSYNEQFF.

The J gene is TRBJ2-5, the V gene TRBV5-4; D remains ambiguous. The V gene's germline CDR1 is SGHNT and CDR2 YYREEE (reference sequence). Between the trimmed V and J ends, which lost 3 bases and 0 bases, there was a span of 12 bases. CDR3 size: 15 residues. The CDR3: CASSSDRLYQETQYF. CDR3 nucleotide sequence: TGTGCCAGCAGCTCGGATCGGTTGTACCAAGAGACCCAGTACTTC.

The chain employs TRBV6-5 and TRBJ1-2; D perhaps matches TRBD1 (5 bases). Per germline, CDR1 MNHEY and CDR2 SVGAGI. V lost 2 bases and J 8 bases, leaving 15 bases between the germline ends. The CDR3 spans 14 residues. The CDR3 spells CASSYPRQIGGYTF. The CDR3 nucleotides read TGTGCCAGCAGTTACCCTAGACAGATCGGAGGCTACACCTTC.

This clonotype was picked up a small number of times. The CDR3 nucleotides are TGTGCCAGCAGCCAAGGCGCGGCGGGGGGCGAAGAGACCCAGTACTTC. Amino acids: CASSQGAAGGEETQYF. This chain joins TRBV4-2 and TRBJ2-5, with 8 nucleotides matching TRBD2. The germline V gene has CDR1 LGHNA and CDR2 YNFKEQ. Unmatched junction bases numbered 7, after V lost 1 base and J lost 3 bases. This CDR3 has 16 amino acids.

This clonotype showed up many times. The gene calls are TRBV27 and TRBJ2-1, with a tentative D call TRBD1 (7 bases). Germline V gives CDR1 MNHEY, CDR2 SMNVEV (reference sequence). The germline V and J ends were trimmed by 3 bases and 1 base, with 16 bases remaining between them. CDR3 length equals 17 residues. The CDR3 nucleotides are TGTGCCAGCAGTTTTATCTCAGGGGGGTTTTCCTACAATGAGCAGTTCTTC. It specifies CASSFISGGFSYNEQFF.

This clonotype was seen many times. V is TRBV11-2 and J is TRBJ2-3, with 7 positions matching TRBD2. J gave up 3 bases and V 1 base, and 7 bases lay outside the gene matches. The CDR3 is 16 residues long. Germline V gene sequence: CDR1 SGHAT, CDR2 FQNNGV. CDR3 sequence: CASSLGAGRATDTQYF. In DNA form, the CDR3 reads TGTGCCAGCAGCTTAGGAGCGGGGAGGGCAACAGATACGCAGTATTTT. Complete variable domain (other parts from reference TRBV11-2 and TRBJ2-3): EAGVAQSPRYKIIEKRQSVAFWCNPISGHATLYWYQQILGQGPKLLIQFQNNGVVDDSQLPKDRFSAERLKGVDSTLKIQPAKLEDSAVYLCASSLGAGRATDTQYFGPGTRLTVL.

This clonotype was counted at least ten times. This sequence joins TRBV20-1 and TRBJ2-3, with 10 bases fitting TRBD2. J gave up 4 bases and V 6 bases, and 4 bases lay outside the gene matches. This CDR3 has 13 amino acids. The germline CDR1 and CDR2 sequences are DFQATT and SNEGSKA (reference sequence). CDR3: CSAAGGHADTQYF. CDR3 nucleotide sequence: TGCAGTGCAGCGGGGGGGCACGCAGATACGCAGTATTTT.

This clonotype has a count of ten or more. The chain uses TRBV18 and TRBJ1-2, with D perhaps matching TRBD1 (5 bases). Germline V CDR1 and CDR2: KGHSH, LQKENI. The CDR3 is 14 amino acids. Trimming cost V 1 base and J 4 bases, with 10 bases left between them. As DNA, the CDR3 is TGTGCCAGCTCACCACAGTGGGGCGGCTATGGCTACACCTTC. Protein sequence: CASSPQWGGYGYTF.

CDR3 residues: CASRGGRISPLHF. The CDR3 DNA is TGTGCCAGCCGGGGGGGGAGGATTTCACCCCTCCACTTT. This chain uses TRBV27 with TRBJ1-6, with a tentative D call TRBD1 (5 bases). The CDR3 contains 13 residues. The germline gives CDR1 MNHEY, CDR2 SMNVEV (reference sequence). Trimming took 8 bases from V and 9 from J, leaving 14 bases between them.

The rearrangement joins TRBV5-4 to TRBJ1-1; D might be TRBD1 (5 bases). The V gene's germline CDR1 is SGHNT and CDR2 YYREEE (reference sequence). Between the trimmed V and J ends, which lost 4 bases and 5 bases, there was a span of 21 bases. CDR3 length: 16 residues. The CDR3 DNA reads TGTGCCAGCAGCCCAAAGAGTTCAGGGTTGATGACTGAAGCTTTCTTT. Protein: CASSPKSSGLMTEAFF.

The chain joins TRBV9 to TRBJ1-2, with 7 bases identical to TRBD1. Germline V gene data show CDR1 as SGDLS and CDR2 as YYNGEE. There are 15 residues in the CDR3. V was pared by 1 base and J by 1 base, with 4 bases of the junction left unmatched. In DNA form, the CDR3 reads TGTGCCAGCAGCGTATCTCCAGGGGGTAACTATGGCTACACCTTC. This encodes CASSVSPGGNYGYTF.

Ten or more counts support this clonotype. V gene TRBV7-3 combines with J gene TRBJ2-1, with D unresolved. Germline assignment: CDR1 SGHTA and CDR2 FQGTGA. Trimming left V 2 bases short and J 8 bases short, with 13 bases between. There are 14 residues in the CDR3. The CDR3 region is CASSLAGTWDEQFF. The CDR3 region has the DNA TGTGCCAGCAGCTTAGCCGGAACCTGGGATGAGCAGTTCTTC.

This chain joins TRBV4-1 and TRBJ2-7, with D tentatively TRBD1 (6 bases). Between the trimmed V and J ends, which lost 3 bases and 6 bases, there was a span of 18 bases. This CDR3 region has 15 residues. Germline assignment: CDR1 MGHRA and CDR2 YSYEKL. The CDR3 DNA follows: TGCGCCAGCAGCCAGCGGACAGACTCTCGAGCCGAGCAGTACTTC. This gives the protein CASSQRTDSRAEQYF.

This clonotype was recorded at least ten times. A read error may account for a junction end that differs from germline. The chain couples TRBV6-2 or TRBV6-3 to TRBJ1-5, with D unclear. The CDR3 is 15 amino acids. Germline loops: CDR1 MNHEY, CDR2 SVGEGT. The chain's CDR3 is CTSSYSSEGNQPQHF. The CDR3 nucleotides are TGTACCAGCAGTTACTCGAGCGAAGGCAATCAGCCCCAGCATTTT.

V gene TRBV28 combines with J gene TRBJ1-5; TRBD1 is a possible D gene (5 bases). The CDR3 extends over 14 amino acids. The V end lost 2 bases, the J end lost 10 bases, and 15 bases lay between the germline ends. CDR1 and CDR2 (germline): MDHEN, SYDVKM. The CDR3 DNA reads as TGTGCCAGCAGTTTAGACGGGGGGGTAGGTCCCCAGCATTTT. Encoded protein: CASSLDGGVGPQHF.

The sample holds many counts of this clonotype. This chain uses TRBV7-2 with TRBJ2-1; weak D call: TRBD2 (6 bases). CDR1 and CDR2 from the germline V gene are SGHTA and FQGNSA. The CDR3 runs to 16 residues. The V gene lost 2 bases and the J gene lost 0 bases, with 11 bases spanning the gap. DNA of the CDR3: TGTGCCAGCAGCTTAATGGGGACTGGCTCCTACAATGAGCAGTTCTTC. Protein sequence: CASSLMGTGSYNEQFF.

The rearrangement joins TRBV3-1 to TRBJ2-2; weak D call: TRBD1 (6 bases). V was clipped by 0 bases and J by 4 bases, with 12 bases between them. The V gene's germline CDR1 is LGHDT and CDR2 YNNKEL (reference sequence). CDR3 length: 16 residues. CDR3: CASSQEGRQATGELFF. The CDR3 DNA follows: TGTGCCAGCAGCCAAGAAGGTAGACAGGCCACCGGGGAGCTGTTTTTT. Looking up the rest from reference TRBV3-1 and TRBJ2-2 gives the full variable domain: DTAVSQTPKYLVTQMGNDKSIKCEQNLGHDTMYWYKQDSKKFLKIMFSYNNKELIINETVPNRFSPKSPDKAHLNLHINSLELGDSAVYFCASSQEGRQATGELFFGEGSRLTVL.

In this sample, this clonotype turned up a few times. The chain couples TRBV11-2 to TRBJ1-5; maybe TRBD1 (6 bases). V was pared by 2 bases and J by 3 bases, with 8 bases between. Per germline, CDR1 SGHAT and CDR2 FQNNGV. The CDR3 loop spans 14 amino acids. The CDR3 sequence: CASSLTGPNQPQHF. DNA of the CDR3: TGTGCCAGCAGCTTAACAGGGCCCAATCAGCCCCAGCATTTT.

This clonotype was observed many times. This rearrangement joins TRBV5-1 to TRBJ2-3; 7 bases fit TRBD1. The junction had 6 bases not matched to a gene; V was cut back by 0 bases and J by 2 bases. This CDR3 is built from 16 residues. Germline CDR1 SGHRS, CDR2 YFSETQ. In DNA, the CDR3 is TGCGCCAGCAGCTTGGGACAGGGCCGATTCACAGATACGCAGTATTTT. Protein: CASSLGQGRFTDTQYF.

This chain uses TRBV6-1 with TRBJ2-7; a possible D gene is TRBD1 (6 bases). Germline loops: CDR1 MNHNS, CDR2 SASEGT. Trimming shortened V by 5 bases and J by 2 bases, and 16 bases separated the two germline ends. The CDR3 is 15 amino acids. The CDR3 DNA sequence: TGTGCCAGCAGTCCCGCCCGGACAGAGCCCTACGAGCAGTACTTC. Translated, it gives CASSPARTEPYEQYF.